The clone carrying this T cell receptor (beta chain) was counted only a few times. Its target is not known. The V gene's germline CDR1 is SQVTM and CDR2 ANQGSEA. The CDR3 is made up of 19 amino acids. V trimming: 3 bases; J trimming: 5 bases; junction bases outside the gene matches: 17. The record originates from a study of post-analysis software for immune sequencing data. General observations from the study: Included in a set of roughly five TRBV segments more frequent in patients than controls were TRBV5-6, TRBV5-1 and TRBV20-1.

cDNA libraries of TCR beta carried unique molecular identifiers. One entry per CDR3 protein results from TCRdb running MiXCR on the PCR reads. Here the sample spans around 700,000 distinct CDR3 sequences, about 60% being singletons. The specimen sequenced was blood. V usage is TRBV29-1 and J usage is TRBJ2-3; 13 nucleotides agree with TRBD2. This receptor was obtained from a girl aged 2 to 10 with multiple sclerosis. CDR3 sequence reads: CSVDWMRTSGGSILDTQYF. The CDR3 DNA follows: TGCAGCGTTGACTGGATGCGGACTAGCGGGGGCTCAATCTTAGATACGCAGTATTTT.